This T cell receptor beta chain was sequenced for a study of blood T cells in healthy people across ages. V was pared by 4 bases and J by 3 bases, with 13 bases between. Per germline, CDR1 SGHRS and CDR2 YFSETQ. CDR3 length: 14 amino acids. A second PCR, run for 7 to 11 cycles, used a sample-barcoded 5' primer plus a J-beta primer mix. TCRdb reprocessed the 5' RACE reads with MiXCR, giving one entry per CDR3 protein. This table has approximately 490,000 distinct CDR3 sequences, less than 25% appearing once. Whenever a sample was processed, at least 6 million PBMCs were isolated. This clonotype turned up a few times. Its target is unknown. Study-wide findings and caveats: Observed TCR beta diversity per million T cells went down as age went up. This fall followed a roughly linear course with age. Shifts in expanded clonotypes may have been confounded by donor CMV status, which was unknown.

This sample was also put to use in a study of T cells of mothers and their children. From that paper: Each donor was one of three healthy Caucasian mothers or one of their six children.

The chain has TRBV5-1 and TRBJ2-5; D possibly matches TRBD1 or TRBD2 (6 bases each). The sample comprised blood. The receptor was isolated from a boy between 5 and 17 years old in good health. The CDR3 DNA follows: TGCGCCAGCAGCCCCGGGGGCGAGGAAGAGACCCAGTACTTC. Amino acids: CASSPGGEEETQYF. Full variable domain (missing parts from reference TRBV5-1 and TRBJ2-5): KAGVTQTPRYLIKTRGQQVTLSCSPISGHRSVSWYQQTPGQGLQFLFEYFSETQRNKGNFPGRFSGRQFSNSRSEMNVSTLELGDSALYLCASSPGGEEETQYFGPGTRLLVL.